A single sample gave rise to the 25 T cell receptor beta chains below, sequenced in a study of OX40 agonist ivuxolimab in advanced cancers. The repertoire was sequenced with immunoSEQ multiplex PCR; TCRdb's copy has only in-frame clones and lacks some. The sample consists of some 77,000 clones, 85% of them appearing once. Sequencing used CD4+ or CD8+ T cells sorted from blood, obtained in a trial of the OX40 agonist ivuxolimab. The receptors come from an adult with an advanced solid tumor such as melanoma, head and neck, liver or kidney cancer.

This chain connects TRBV6-4 to TRBJ2-2; TRBD2 is a possible D gene (5 bases). The V end lost 4 bases, the J end lost 6 bases, and 18 bases lay between the germline ends. This CDR3 spans 16 amino acids. CDR1 and CDR2 (germline): MRHNA, SNTAGT. CDR3 sequence (DNA): TGTGCCAGCAGTGTTACAGTACAAGGGAGCCCCGGGGAGCTGTTTTTT. Amino acid sequence: CASSVTVQGSPGELFF.

The chain has TRBV15 and TRBJ2-1, with D perhaps matching TRBD2 (5 bases). The CDR3 totals 13 residues. V was trimmed by 0 bases and J by 10 bases, leaving 10 bases between them. Germline V lookup: CDR1 LNHNV, CDR2 YYDKDF (reference sequence). The CDR3: CATSRDIGGEQFF. CDR3 nucleotide sequence: TGTGCCACCAGCAGAGATATAGGAGGCGAGCAGTTCTTC. Complete variable domain (other parts from reference TRBV15 and TRBJ2-1): DAMVIQNPRYQVTQFGKPVTLSCSQTLNHNVMYWYQQKSSQAPKLLFHYYDKDFNNEADTPDNFQSRRPNTSFCFLDIRSPGLGDTAMYLCATSRDIGGEQFFGPGTRLTVL.

This chain joins TRBV7-9 and TRBJ2-6; D perhaps matches TRBD1 (6 bases). The germline CDR1 and CDR2 sequences are SEHNR and FQNEAQ (reference sequence). With 1 base removed from V and 0 bases from J, the gap between germline ends came to 13 bases. There are 18 residues in the CDR3. CDR3 DNA sequence: TGTGCCAGCAGCTTAGTTTTGGGACAAAGCTCTGGGGCCAACGTCCTGACTTTC. Translation gives CASSLVLGQSSGANVLTF. The complete variable domain, with remaining parts taken from reference TRBV7-9 and TRBJ2-6, reads DTGVSQNPRHKITKRGQNVTFRCDPISEHNRLYWYRQTLGQGPEFLTYFQNEAQLEKSRLLSDRFSAERPKGSFSTLEIQRTEQGDSAMYLCASSLVLGQSSGANVLTFGAGSRLTVL.

This clone showed up just a few times. The V and J genes are TRBV11-2 and TRBJ2-7; 11 bases map to TRBD1. Germline trimming cut 5 bases from V and 7 bases from J; bases unmatched to any gene: 13. This CDR3 comprises 16 residues. CDR1 is SGHAT, CDR2 FQNNGV, per germline. CDR3 protein: CASSPPTGQGVREQYF. The CDR3 DNA sequence: TGTGCCAGCAGCCCACCTACGGGACAGGGGGTGCGGGAGCAGTACTTC.

The rearrangement links TRBV10-2 to TRBJ2-1, with a weak D call TRBD2 (6 bases). V dropped 8 bases and J dropped 2 bases, with 16 bases sitting between them. Germline loops: CDR1 WSHSY, CDR2 SAAADI. CDR3 length: 15 residues. This CDR3 is CASFRAGNAYNEQFF. CDR3 DNA: TGCGCCAGCTTTAGGGCGGGAAACGCCTACAATGAGCAGTTCTTC.

The chain is built from TRBV4-2 and TRBJ2-6, with D hard to call. Germline CDR1 LGHNA, CDR2 YNFKEQ. V lost 0 bases and J 1 base, leaving 13 bases between the germline ends. CDR3 size: 18 residues. CDR3 DNA sequence: TGTGCCAGCAGCCAAGAGGTTCCCCAGACGTCTGGGGCCAACGTCCTGACTTTC. Translating it yields CASSQEVPQTSGANVLTF.

This chain links TRBV19 with TRBJ1-5; D is unresolved. This CDR3 has 16 amino acids. Per germline, CDR1 LNHDA and CDR2 SQIVND (reference sequence). V shed 2 bases and J shed 5 bases, with 16 bases lying between them. Here the CDR3 reads CASSIPGSVLDQPQHF. The CDR3 DNA reads as TGTGCCAGTAGTATACCGGGATCCGTCTTAGATCAGCCCCAGCATTTT.

The chain recombines TRBV10-3 with TRBJ2-5; D is unresolved. This CDR3 is 12 amino acids long. CDR1 ENHRY and CDR2 SYGVKD come from the germline V gene. The germline V and J ends were trimmed by 6 bases and 4 bases, with 9 bases remaining between them. The DNA of the CDR3 is TGTGCCATCAGGGCCAGTGGAGAGACCCAGTACTTC. This codes for CAIRASGETQYF.

In nucleotides, the CDR3 is TGTGCCAGCAGCAGAGGGGACAGGTCCCCCGGGGAGCTGTTTTTT. Protein: CASSRGDRSPGELFF. This chain uses TRBV5-4 with TRBJ2-2, with 8 positions matching TRBD1. J lost 6 bases, V lost 4 bases, and 8 bases had no gene match. Germline V gene sequence: CDR1 SGHNT, CDR2 YYREEE (reference sequence). This CDR3 contains 15 residues.

The chain links TRBV19 to TRBJ1-1; 7 nucleotides align to TRBD1. CDR1 and CDR2 from the germline V gene are LNHDA and SQIVND (reference sequence). V trimming: 10 bases; J trimming: 11 bases; junction bases outside the gene matches: 16. The CDR3 sequence is 13 residues long. The CDR3 DNA is TGTGCCACTAGGGAGGGGGCCCTCCGTGGGGCTTTCTTT. Its translation: CATREGALRGAFF.

J is TRBJ2-7 and V is TRBV18; no clear D gene. The CDR3 covers 14 residues. The ends were cut back, 3 bases at V and 3 bases at J, with 12 bases in the middle. Germline CDR1 KGHSH, CDR2 LQKENI. This chain's CDR3 is CASSPGLVGYEQYF. DNA for the CDR3: TGTGCCAGCTCACCGGGTCTCGTCGGCTACGAGCAGTACTTC.

This clone was picked up one time. V gene TRBV6-6 combines with J gene TRBJ2-5, with 8 bases identical to TRBD2. The germline V gene encodes CDR1 MNHNY and CDR2 SVGAGI (reference sequence). Trimming at V came to 7 bases and at J to 6 bases, leaving 16 bases not matched to a gene. The CDR3 spans 16 residues. CDR3 sequence reads: CASTSGGSGIGKTQYF. The DNA for the CDR3 is TGTGCCAGCACCTCCGGGGGTAGCGGGATCGGGAAGACCCAGTACTTC.

V is TRBV21-1 and J is TRBJ2-1; the DNA was not used to check the table's D call, TRBD2. TRBV21-1 is noted as a pseudogene. This CDR3 contains 21 residues. For the CDR3, the DNA is TGTGCCAGCAGCCGGCATACGAGGGTCAGACTAGCGGGAGGTAGGTACAATGAGCAGTTCTTC. Protein sequence: CASSRHTRVRLAGGRYNEQFF.

The genes are TRBV11-3 and TRBJ2-7; a possible D gene is TRBD2 (5 bases). With 5 bases removed from V and 7 bases from J, the gap between germline ends came to 15 bases. Germline CDR1 SGHNT, CDR2 YENEEA. There are 13 residues in the CDR3. The chain's CDR3 is CASSPKAGREQYF. The CDR3 DNA sequence: TGTGCCAGCAGCCCGAAGGCGGGTAGGGAGCAGTACTTC.

The rearrangement links TRBV29-1 to TRBJ1-2; no reliable D call. Per the germline V gene, CDR1 is SQVTM and CDR2 is ANQGSEA. The CDR3 length is 11 residues. Between the trimmed V and J ends, which lost 7 bases and 5 bases, there was a span of 11 bases. The CDR3 region has the DNA TGCAGCGCTAGTGCAGTTTATGGCTACACCTTC. It encodes CSASAVYGYTF. The full variable domain, rest sourced from reference TRBV29-1 and TRBJ1-2, is SAVISQKPSRDICQRGTSLTIQCQVDSQVTMMFWYRQQPGQSLTLIATANQGSEATYESGFVIDKFPISRPNLTFSTLTVSNMSPEDSSIYLCSASAVYGYTFGSGTRLTVV.

The chain combines TRBV28 with TRBJ2-2, with 7 bases fitting TRBD2. This CDR3 region has 12 residues. Germline loops: CDR1 MDHEN, CDR2 SYDVKM. The CDR3 is CASWGGIGELFF. CDR3 sequence (DNA): TGTGCTTCTTGGGGGGGGATCGGGGAGCTGTTTTTT.

The rearrangement links TRBV19 to TRBJ2-1; no clear D gene. Germline-derived CDR1 and CDR2 are LNHDA and SQIVND (reference sequence). The CDR3 consists of 15 residues. V was trimmed by 3 bases and J by 5 bases, leaving 14 bases between them. This CDR3 reads CASSMAGHANNEQFF. CDR3 coding DNA: TGTGCCAGTAGTATGGCAGGCCACGCCAACAATGAGCAGTTCTTC.

J is TRBJ2-3 and V is TRBV4-3, with 8 nucleotides matching TRBD2. Germline CDR1 LGHNA, CDR2 YSLEER. Germline trimming cut 1 base from V and 1 base from J; bases unmatched to any gene: 1. The CDR3 has 15 amino acids. CDR3 sequence: CASSQGRGGTDTQYF. The CDR3 DNA sequence: TGCGCCAGCAGCCAAGGGCGGGGGGGCACAGATACGCAGTATTTT.

V gene TRBV19 combines with J gene TRBJ2-3, with unresolved D. This CDR3 comprises 15 residues. CDR1 LNHDA and CDR2 SQIVND come from the germline V gene (reference sequence). Between the trimmed V and J ends, which lost 3 bases and 1 base, there was a span of 11 bases. The CDR3 loop is CASSMAASGTDTQYF. CDR3 nucleotide sequence: TGTGCCAGTAGTATGGCGGCCTCGGGCACAGATACGCAGTATTTT.

V and J are TRBV6-5 and TRBJ1-1; 10 bases line up with TRBD1. The germline V gene encodes CDR1 MNHEY and CDR2 SVGAGI. V gave up 2 bases and J gave up 7 bases; unmatched junction bases: 10. This CDR3 comprises 16 residues. The CDR3 here is CASSYIGDRGTLEAFF. The CDR3 DNA follows: TGTGCCAGCAGTTACATAGGGGACAGGGGAACCCTTGAAGCTTTCTTT.

The chain recombines TRBV19 with TRBJ2-7, with no clear D. The CDR3 length is 13 residues. CDR1 and CDR2 (germline): LNHDA, SQIVND (reference sequence). The ends were cut back, 3 bases at V and 5 bases at J, with 11 bases in the middle. The CDR3 loop reads CASSMGYIDEQYF. The CDR3 nucleotides read TGTGCCAGTAGTATGGGCTACATTGACGAGCAGTACTTC.

The V and J genes are TRBV6-5 and TRBJ2-5; D is unclear. The CDR3 runs to 14 residues. CDR1 MNHEY and CDR2 SVGAGI come from the germline V gene. Trimming took 0 bases from V and 0 from J, leaving 5 bases between them. This CDR3 reads CASSYSEDQETQYF. In nucleotides, the CDR3 is TGTGCCAGCAGTTACTCGGAAGACCAAGAGACCCAGTACTTC.

In this sample, this clone turned up a few times. The V call is TRBV9, the J call TRBJ1-6; D is unclear. The CDR3 is 16 amino acids. V lost 3 bases to trimming and J lost 0 bases, with 10 bases between them. The germline V gene encodes CDR1 SGDLS and CDR2 YYNGEE. The CDR3 sequence is CASSGRLGSYNSPLHF. CDR3 sequence (DNA): TGTGCCAGCAGCGGTCGGTTGGGCTCCTATAATTCACCCCTCCACTTT. Complete variable domain (other parts from reference TRBV9 and TRBJ1-6): DSGVTQTPKHLITATGQRVTLRCSPRSGDLSVYWYQQSLDQGLQFLIQYYNGEERAKGNILERFSAQQFPDLHSELNLSSLELGDSALYFCASSGRLGSYNSPLHFGNGTRLTVT.

In this sample, this clone turned up once. This rearrangement joins TRBV9 to TRBJ1-1; the D gene is possibly TRBD1 (5 bases). Trimming took off 2 bases at V and 1 base at J, with 12 bases between the two ends. Germline V lookup: CDR1 SGDLS, CDR2 YYNGEE. The CDR3 runs to 15 residues. CDR3 sequence reads: CASSVGTLRNTEAFF. The CDR3 bases are TGTGCCAGCAGCGTGGGGACCTTGAGGAACACTGAAGCTTTCTTT.

CDR3 bases: TGTGCCAGCAGCCTCAGGGGTATCACCTACAATGAGCAGTTCTTC. Protein: CASSLRGITYNEQFF. The chain links TRBV5-6 to TRBJ2-1; maybe TRBD1 (6 bases). Germline CDR1 is SGHDT and CDR2 is YYEEEE. The CDR3 totals 15 residues. V lost 4 bases to trimming and J lost 2 bases, with 13 bases between them.